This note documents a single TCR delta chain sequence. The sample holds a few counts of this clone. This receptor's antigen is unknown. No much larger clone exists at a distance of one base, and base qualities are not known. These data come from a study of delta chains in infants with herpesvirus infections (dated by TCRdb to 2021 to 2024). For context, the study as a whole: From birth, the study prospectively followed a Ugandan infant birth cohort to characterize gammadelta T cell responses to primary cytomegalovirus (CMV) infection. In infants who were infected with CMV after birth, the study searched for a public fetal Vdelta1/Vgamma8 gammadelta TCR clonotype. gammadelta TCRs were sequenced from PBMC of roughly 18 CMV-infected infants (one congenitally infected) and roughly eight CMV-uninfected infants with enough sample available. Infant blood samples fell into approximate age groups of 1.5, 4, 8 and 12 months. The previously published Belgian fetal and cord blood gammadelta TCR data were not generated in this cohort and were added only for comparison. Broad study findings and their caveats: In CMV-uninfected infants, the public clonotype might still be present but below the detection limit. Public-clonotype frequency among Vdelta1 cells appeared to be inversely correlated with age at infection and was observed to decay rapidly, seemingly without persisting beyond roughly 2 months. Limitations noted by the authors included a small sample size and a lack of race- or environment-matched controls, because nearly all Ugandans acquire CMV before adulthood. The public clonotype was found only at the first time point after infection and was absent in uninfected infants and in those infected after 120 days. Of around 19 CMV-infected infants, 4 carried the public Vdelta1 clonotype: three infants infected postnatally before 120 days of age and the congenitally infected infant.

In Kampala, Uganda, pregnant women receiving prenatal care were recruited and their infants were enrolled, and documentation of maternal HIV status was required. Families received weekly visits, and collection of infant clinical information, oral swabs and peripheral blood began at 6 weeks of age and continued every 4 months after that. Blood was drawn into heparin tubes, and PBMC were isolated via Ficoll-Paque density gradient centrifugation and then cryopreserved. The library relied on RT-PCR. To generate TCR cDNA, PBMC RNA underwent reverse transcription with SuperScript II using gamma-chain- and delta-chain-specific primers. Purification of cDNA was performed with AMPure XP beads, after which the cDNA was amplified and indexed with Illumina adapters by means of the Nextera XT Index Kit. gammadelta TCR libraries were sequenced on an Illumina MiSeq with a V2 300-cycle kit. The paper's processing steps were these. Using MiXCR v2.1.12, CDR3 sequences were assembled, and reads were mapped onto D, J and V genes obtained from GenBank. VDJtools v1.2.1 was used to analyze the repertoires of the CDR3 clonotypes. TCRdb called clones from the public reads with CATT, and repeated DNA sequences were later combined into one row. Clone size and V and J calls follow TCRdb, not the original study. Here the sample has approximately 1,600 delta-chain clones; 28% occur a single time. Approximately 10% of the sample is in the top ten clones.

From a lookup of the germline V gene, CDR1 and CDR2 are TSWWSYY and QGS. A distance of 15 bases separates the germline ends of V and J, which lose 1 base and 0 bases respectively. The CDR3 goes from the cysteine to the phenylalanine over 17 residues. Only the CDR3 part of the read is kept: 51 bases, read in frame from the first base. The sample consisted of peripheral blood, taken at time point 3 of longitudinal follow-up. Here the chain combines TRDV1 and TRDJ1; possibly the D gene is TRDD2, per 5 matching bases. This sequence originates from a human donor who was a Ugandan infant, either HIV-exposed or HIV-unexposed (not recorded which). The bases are TGTGCTCTTGGGGAACGGTCGGTCCTAACTGACACCGATAAACTCATCTTT. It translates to CALGERSVLTDTDKLIF.